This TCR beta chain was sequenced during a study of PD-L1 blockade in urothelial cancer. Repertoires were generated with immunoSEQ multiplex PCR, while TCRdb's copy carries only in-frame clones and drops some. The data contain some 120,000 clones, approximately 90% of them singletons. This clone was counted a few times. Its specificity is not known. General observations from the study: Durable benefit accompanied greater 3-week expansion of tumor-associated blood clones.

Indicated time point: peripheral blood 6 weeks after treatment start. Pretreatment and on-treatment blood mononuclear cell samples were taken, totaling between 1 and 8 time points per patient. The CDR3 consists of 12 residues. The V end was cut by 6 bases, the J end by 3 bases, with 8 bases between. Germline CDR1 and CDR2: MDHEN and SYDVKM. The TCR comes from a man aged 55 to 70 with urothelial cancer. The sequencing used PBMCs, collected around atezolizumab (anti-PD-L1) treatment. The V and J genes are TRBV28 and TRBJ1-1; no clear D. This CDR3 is CASSPVYTEAFF. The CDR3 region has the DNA TGTGCCAGCAGCCCCGTATACACTGAAGCTTTCTTT.